This is a list of T cell receptor beta chains from one sample in a study of technical replicates of blood from several donors. Measured with immunoSEQ multiplex PCR; TCRdb has only the in-frame clones, and not every one. The sample has about 70,000 clones, 95% to 97% seen once; the top ten hold roughly 0.19%. The sequenced material came from T cells isolated from PBMCs. These receptors were collected from a human donor in good health. CDR3s include the opening cysteine and the closing phenylalanine or tryptophan. Each record gives: D gene, clone size, V gene, J gene, CDR3 protein, CDR3 DNA. The D gene is left open where the match is weak. Rows may omit the clone size; those that give it use once, few, many or a size class.

>TRBD1|NA|TRBV4-1|TRBJ1-1
CASSQGPRTGGKMGTEAFF
TGCGCCAGCAGCCAAGGACCTAGGACAGGGGGCAAGATGGGCACTGAAGCTTTCTTT
>NA|NA|TRBV28|TRBJ1-4
CASSFMSSFNEKLFF
TGTGCCAGCAGTTTTATGAGTTCCTTCAATGAAAAACTGTTTTTT
>TRBD2|NA|TRBV25-1|TRBJ2-5
CASSDQLARETQYF
TGTGCCAGCAGTGACCAACTAGCGAGAGAGACCCAGTACTTC
>NA|NA|TRBV5-1|TRBJ2-3
CASSLTLSGSTDTQYF
TGCGCCAGCAGCTTGACTCTGAGCGGGAGCACAGATACGCAGTATTTT
>TRBD1|NA|TRBV30|TRBJ1-5
CAWTPPGGSNQPQHF
TGTGCCTGGACCCCTCCAGGGGGCTCGAATCAGCCCCAGCATTTT
>TRBD1|NA|TRBV5-4|TRBJ1-2
CASSSGQGTFYGYTF
TGTGCCAGCAGCTCGGGACAGGGGACCTTCTATGGCTACACCTTC
>NA|NA|TRBV9|TRBJ2-3
CASSGLDTQYF
TGTGCCAGCAGCGGGCTGGATACGCAGTATTTT
>NA|once|TRBV11-3|TRBJ1-3
CASSLVSGNTIYF
TGTGCCAGCAGCTTAGTATCCGGAAACACCATATATTTT
>NA|NA|TRBV11-2|TRBJ2-1
CASAETGVSLNEQFF
TGTGCCTCAGCCGAAACCGGGGTCTCTTTGAATGAGCAGTTCTTC
>NA|NA|TRBV20-1|TRBJ1-2
CSARGGYGYTF
TGCAGTGCCCGGGGGGGGTATGGCTACACCTTC
>TRBD1|NA|TRBV2|TRBJ1-5
CATGQGAYPQHF
TGTGCCACGGGACAGGGGGCCTATCCCCAGCATTTT
>NA|NA|TRBV23-1|TRBJ2-2
CASSRYRLMNTGELFF
TGCGCCAGCAGTCGTTACAGGTTAATGAACACCGGGGAGCTGTTTTTT
>NA|NA|TRBV29-1|TRBJ1-1
CSVAHPRQNTEAFF
TGCAGCGTTGCGCACCCGCGACAGAACACTGAAGCTTTCTTT
>NA|once|TRBV4-1|TRBJ2-7
CASSQARGDYEQYF
TGCGCCAGCAGCCAAGCCAGGGGAGACTACGAGCAGTACTTC
>TRBD2|NA|TRBV5-1|TRBJ2-7
CASSLGLAGAYEQYF
TGCGCCAGCAGCTTAGGACTAGCCGGGGCCTACGAGCAGTACTTC
>NA|NA|TRBV28|TRBJ2-1
CASIQGPGQGPYNEQFF
TGTGCCAGCATCCAAGGCCCCGGGCAGGGCCCCTACAATGAGCAGTTCTTC
>TRBD1|NA|TRBV5-1|TRBJ2-3
CASSLARRTGGDTQYF
TGCGCCAGCAGCTTGGCGCGAAGGACAGGGGGAGATACGCAGTATTTT
>NA|NA|TRBV20-1|TRBJ1-2
CSARGQAGYTF
TGCAGTGCTAGAGGACAGGCGGGCTACACCTTC
>NA|NA|TRBV11-2|TRBJ1-5
CASSSTGNQPQHF
TGTGCCAGCAGCTCCACAGGAAATCAGCCCCAGCATTTT
>TRBD2|NA|TRBV28|TRBJ2-7
CASGEVGGSSYEQYF
TGTGCCAGCGGGGAAGTGGGGGGGAGCTCCTACGAGCAGTACTTC
>NA|NA|TRBV18|TRBJ2-2
CASSPEGALTGELFF
TGTGCCAGCTCACCGGAGGGGGCGCTCACCGGGGAGCTGTTTTTT
>NA|NA|TRBV1|TRBJ1-5
CTPGQGASSNQPQHF
TGCACCCCTGGACAGGGCGCTAGTAGCAATCAGCCCCAGCATTTT
>NA|once|TRBV19|TRBJ2-6
CASSWSSGANVLTF
TGTGCCAGTAGTTGGAGCTCTGGGGCCAACGTCCTGACTTTC
>TRBD1|once|TRBV6-6|TRBJ2-1
CASSWTGNEQFF
TGTGCCAGCAGCTGGACAGGGAATGAGCAGTTCTTC
>TRBD1|NA|TRBV19|TRBJ1-5
CASSTLDRVNQPQHF
TGTGCCAGTAGTACCCTTGACAGGGTTAATCAGCCCCAGCATTTT
>NA|NA|TRBV5-6|TRBJ2-3
CASSDRRLTQYF
TGTGCCAGCAGCGATAGGCGGCTTACGCAGTATTTT
>TRBD2|NA|TRBV13|TRBJ2-2
CASSLRAGVGELFF
TGTGCCAGCAGCTTACGAGCGGGAGTCGGGGAGCTGTTTTTT
>NA|NA|TRBV11-3|TRBJ2-7
CASGSRAYEQYF
TGTGCCAGCGGGTCGAGGGCATACGAGCAGTACTTC
>NA|NA|TRBV7-2|TRBJ1-5
CASSLAGTNNQPQHF
TGTGCCAGCAGCTTAGCCGGGACAAATAATCAGCCCCAGCATTTT
>NA|NA|TRBV6-5|TRBJ1-1
CASSYSSADTEAFF
TGTGCCAGCAGTTACTCGAGCGCTGACACTGAAGCTTTCTTT
>TRBD2|NA|TRBV6-5|TRBJ2-7
CASKLLAGGYEQYF
TGTGCCAGCAAGCTACTAGCGGGAGGTTACGAGCAGTACTTC
>NA|NA|TRBV7-9|TRBJ1-4
CASGHQGMRGFDEKLFF
TGTGCCAGCGGCCACCAAGGCATGAGGGGGTTCGACGAAAAACTGTTTTTT
>NA|NA|TRBV11-3|TRBJ1-2
CASSPPSRNYGYTF
TGTGCCAGCAGCCCCCCCAGTCGCAACTATGGCTACACCTTC
>TRBD1|once|TRBV19|TRBJ1-2
CASRTGTGFVGGYTF
TGTGCCAGTAGGACCGGGACAGGGTTTGTTGGTGGCTACACCTTC
>NA|NA|TRBV19|TRBJ2-2
CASIGRASGELFF
TGTGCCAGTATCGGGCGGGCGTCCGGGGAGCTGTTTTTT
>TRBD1|NA|TRBV5-4|TRBJ2-7
CASSLDRGTVRQYF
TGTGCCAGCAGCTTGGACAGGGGTACGGTGAGGCAGTACTTC
>NA|NA|TRBV7-9|TRBJ1-1
CASSSQGNTEAFF
TGTGCCAGCAGCTCACAGGGCAACACTGAAGCTTTCTTT
>NA|NA|TRBV29-1|TRBJ1-2
CSVNRENYGYTF
TGCAGCGTGAACAGGGAAAACTATGGCTACACCTTC
>NA|NA|TRBV27|TRBJ2-7
CASSLSGGYEQYF
TGTGCCAGCAGTTTATCTGGCGGCTACGAGCAGTACTTC